This T cell receptor (beta chain) was retrieved from a study of T cells expressing NK-cell markers. Study background: Sorted CD3+CD56-NKG2C+, CD3+CD56+NKG2C- and CD3+CD56+NKG2C+ T cells were the source of the TCR beta repertoires.

Study results and caveats: About 6 donors had dominant NKG2C+ clonotypes that comprised roughly 1.0-7.5% of their CD8+ T cells. These same clonotypes (in four donors) also led the CD3+CD56-NKG2C+ fraction.

No DNA is given; TCRdb re-called the 5' RACE reads and lists each CDR3 protein once. The data include hundreds of thousands of distinct CDR3 sequences; the top ten clones carry roughly 8%. The CDR3 length is 15 residues. CDR1 and CDR2 from the germline V gene are LNHDA and SQIVND (reference sequence). Comment on this clonotype: Its specificity is not known.

Source material: blood T cells: a sorted CD56 or NKG2C T cell subset, CD4+ or CD8+ T cells, or bulk PBMC T cells (not recorded which). This sequence joins TRBV19 and TRBJ1-3. This clonotype originated in a woman between 18 and 70 years old in good health. The CDR3 protein is CASSDDAASGNTIYF. Full variable domain (remainder filled in from reference TRBV19 and TRBJ1-3): DGGITQSPKYLFRKEGQNVTLSCEQNLNHDAMYWYRQDPGQGLRLIYYSQIVNDFQKGDIAEGYSVSREKKESFPLTVTSAQKNPTAFYLCASSDDAASGNTIYFGEGSWLTVV.